This T cell receptor (beta chain) was found in a study of blood T cell repertoires in COVID-19. About the research overall: Specimens from acute and convalescent COVID-19 originated in the United States, Italy and Spain. PBMCs, B-cell-depleted T cells, or T cells provided the cDNA or gDNA that made up the material.

This clone was detected only a few times. In the authors' methods: Amplification of reference gene primers provided the estimated nucleated cell counts. Here immunoSEQ multiplex PCR was the method, and the copy in TCRdb shows in-frame clones only, minus some. V and J calls and clone size follow that table, whereas D and trimming were derived from the DNA. The sample lists some 83,000 clones; over 70% were seen once. This CDR3 comprises 13 residues. CDR1 KGHSH and CDR2 LQKENI come from the germline V gene. J lost 5 bases, V lost 6 bases, and 3 bases had no gene match. This receptor was identified in a man in his forties or fifties with acute or convalescent COVID-19. Sequencing was performed on peripheral blood. V and J are TRBV18 and TRBJ2-5; 10 bases line up with TRBD2. In nucleotides, the CDR3 is TGTGCCAGCTCCCTAGCGGGAGACGAGACCCAGTACTTC. It encodes CASSLAGDETQYF.